This record concerns one T cell receptor (beta chain) sequence. Its antigen is unknown. Base quality data are lacking; no much larger clone is found one base away. TCRbeta CDR3 regions were amplified from genomic DNA using the immunoSEQ Assay, a bias-controlled multiplex PCR. The paper's processing steps were these. The number of nucleated cells in each sample was estimated from the amplification of reference gene primers within the assay. Sequence reads were collapsed and filtered to measure the absolute abundance of every unique TCRbeta CDR3 rearrangement. For each sample, productive Simpson clonality was calculated as the square root of Simpson's diversity index across productive rearrangements. As stored in TCRdb, this immuneACCESS dataset retains in-frame rearrangements with V and J assigned. A fraction of the clones does not appear; measured against another copy, unresolved V genes explain less than half of the discrepancy, and the remainder lacks a known reason. D and trimming come from the DNA, and the V and J calls and clone size come from that table. The sample profile shows roughly 80,000 clones; over 70% of them were found once. The ten largest clones take up 11% of the sample.

Taken from the germline V gene (reference sequence), the CDR1 and CDR2 loops are GTSNPN and SVGIG. From the cysteine up to the phenylalanine, the CDR3 has a length of 16 residues. Left in the record is the CDR3 DNA by itself, 48 bases read in frame from the first base. V sheds 2 bases and J sheds 6 bases, leaving 22 bases between their ends. Each collaborating institution followed its own protocols to collect whole blood in K2EDTA tubes. For TCRbeta analysis, collaborators shipped samples as frozen whole blood, isolated PBMCs, or DNA extracted from either of those sample types. This sample is drawn from a study of blood T cell repertoires in COVID-19 (dated by TCRdb to 2019 to 2021). Turning to the overall study: Collaborator samples came from the United States, Italy and Spain and covered acute and convalescent phases of COVID-19. The prospective study material was composed of cDNA or gDNA derived from T cells, B-cell-depleted T cells, or PBMCs. The repertoires were released in a freely available public database meant as a resource for research on the immune response to SARS-CoV-2. Sample metadata almost always included a de-identified subject ID, COVID-19 status, age in years and sex. Samples came from the ongoing ImmuneRACE study (first 160 participants) plus 1,254 subjects from 6 global collaborators. Where HLA class I and class II types were available, the types were taken from metadata supplied by the sample provider, not from assay-based typing. The dataset comprised deeply sampled blood TCRbeta repertoires from subjects exposed to, actively infected with, or recovered from COVID-19. What the research found in general, with its limitations: The amount of clinical and demographic metadata varied by source and participant and was provided uncurated.

The sequence was collected from a man aged 45-65 years with acute or convalescent COVID-19. Material: peripheral blood. The chain is made from TRBV30 and TRBJ1-2, with a tentative D gene TRBD1 over 6 matching bases. The bases are TGTGCCTGGAGTCCACGACACAGGGATGCTAGGAATGGCTACACCTTC. It encodes CAWSPRHRDARNGYTF.